This T cell receptor (beta chain) came from a study of PD-1 blockade in classical Hodgkin lymphoma. This clone was detected a few times. No antigen is known for it. Study results and limitations: Reports described newly diagnosed patients as having lower baseline TCR diversity than healthy donors. Unlike CD8+ TCR diversity, which did not rise significantly by C4D1, CD4+ TCR diversity did. The baseline diversity of complete responders showed similarity to that of newly diagnosed patients.

Time point here: cycle 4 day 1 (C4D1), after five to seven weeks of nivolumab. In every patient, relapse followed autologous stem cell transplantation, while exposure to brentuximab vedotin differed. Per the germline V gene, CDR1 is SGHRS and CDR2 is YFSETQ. The CDR3 totals 14 residues. The junction had 0 bases not matched to a gene; V was cut back by 5 bases and J by 1 base. TCRdb's table, derived via immunoSEQ multiplex PCR, lists solely in-frame clones and lacks some. Of approximately 52,000 clones in the sample, around nine tenths were seen once. Sequencing was performed on peripheral blood mononuclear cells (PBMCs), taken before the fourth cycle of nivolumab. The genes are TRBV5-1 and TRBJ2-3, with 11 bases identical to TRBD2. This TCR derives from a human donor with classical Hodgkin lymphoma. The CDR3, as DNA: TGCGCCAGCAGGACTAGCGGGGGCACAGATACGCAGTATTTT. Protein: CASRTSGGTDTQYF.